The TCR beta chain under discussion was sequenced for a study of cytomegalovirus exposure and HLA in healthy donors (TCRdb year 2017). Some background on the complete study: An earlier analysis of several hundred of the donors reported roughly 270 Gb of sequence data and 117 million unique TCR beta sequences from roughly 200 million T cells. Class I and class II HLA loci were covered by the typing at four-digit resolution. Of the roughly 400 genotyped donors, 81% fell in the genetic ancestry cluster associated with self-reported Caucasian donors. The study used immunosequencing to profile the T cell repertoires of approximately 630 subjects and linked those repertoires to cytomegalovirus serostatus. An earlier analysis of around 580 of the donors used high-throughput TCR beta sequencing to judge whether each TCR beta V gene segment behaved as functional or pseudogenic. The study aimed to test whether cataloging public T cell receptors could reveal signatures of past pathogen exposure. To predict cytomegalovirus infection status, the study brought together high-throughput TCR immunosequencing, statistical association of individual TCRs with disease status, and machine learning. The later analysis used no new phenotypic data to find candidate immune exposures, relying instead on TCR beta sequences and their occurrence across donors. Donor age, sex, ethnicity and CMV serostatus were compiled together with the repertoire data. On average, approximately 250,000 unique TCR beta nucleotide sequences were sequenced per donor among fewer than 500 genotyped donors of the cohort, with roughly a sixth of those sequences being non-productive. Because of strong linkage in the cohort, roughly five DR-DQ haplotypes were treated as single units for association and clustering. In addition to the first cohort of approximately 670 subjects, a separate validation cohort of 120 different subjects was used. Approximately 310 gigabases of sequencing data and approximately 85 million unique TCR sequences were included in an early release covering around 600 HLA-typed donors. In a later analysis, previously published TCR beta repertoires from more than 500 donors were re-analyzed and high-resolution HLA genotyping was added so that TCR occurrence patterns could be studied. The number of typed donors differed by locus: about 620-630 for A, B, C, DRB1 and DQB1; 522 for DQA1; 606 for DPA1; and 400 to 480 for DPB1. Genome-wide SNP genotypes for about 60% of the roughly 670 donors were used in a later genetic analysis, which treated that subset as a discovery cohort. Every repertoire in the discovery cohort had been generated on one and the same sequencing platform. The study at large found these results: The sequencing pipeline was judged likely to have produced a cluster of highly shared sequence variants as a technical artifact. The authors suggested that the approach could potentially be generalized to other disease states and immunological phenotypes. In a later analysis, several top co-occurrence clusters were reported to appear linked to parvovirus B19, influenza, CMV and Epstein-Barr virus. Across donors, most TCR sequences were observed very rarely, whereas some public TCRs were present in many individuals. Cytomegalovirus status was reported to be diagnosed by the classifier with high specificity and sensitivity in both the original and validation cohorts. In a later analysis, HLA-associated TCR beta chains showed more clonal expansion and lower generation probabilities than non-associated chains that were equally common. Strong co-occurrence of HLA alleles, especially DR and DQ, made assigning TCR associations to individual alleles difficult. According to a later analysis, most CMV-associated TCR beta chains appeared to be HLA-restricted, and the HLA associations seemed to be driven largely by CMV exposure. Three of the identified cytomegalovirus-associated TCR beta chains were confirmed in vitro to be specific for cytomegalovirus antigens. Because counts were too low, roughly 17 rarely observed V segments, including chromosome 9 orphons, were left out of the earlier analysis of approximately 500 of the donors. Broadly in line with IMGT annotations, most TCR beta V segments showed up in productive rearrangements about 87% or about 30% of the time in an earlier analysis of roughly 590 of the donors. In a later analysis, the rate of TCR association differed among HLA loci, with DRB1 alleles having the most associated TCRs and HLA-C alleles having the fewest. Because HLA typing was unavailable for some donors at each locus, only the typed subset was used in association tests. Compared with the roughly 720-donor mean, donors in an Asian-associated ancestry cluster had fewer N-insertions in productive TCRs, according to a later genetic analysis. In the study, about 150 TCR beta chains were listed as associated with cytomegalovirus. At a false discovery rate of 0.05, a later analysis linked some 17,000 TCR beta sequences to specific HLA alleles. Linkage disequilibrium might explain the correlated functional status among segregating V segments, but an unknown experimental factor could not be ruled out. Sequencing depth was assumed to be roughly uniform across donors in the presence/absence analyses, though that assumption may not hold. The 87-base-pair reads could not distinguish some IMGT-functional V segments, including TRBV6-2 and TRBV6-3, so those segments were excluded. For the cohort, immune exposure information was limited to CMV serostatus. A further reported finding was that TCR beta sequences accurately predicted the HLA-A and HLA-B alleles for most subjects in the first cohort. In a later genetic analysis, a missense DCLRE1C variant was associated with V-gene and J-gene trimming of TCR beta chains, and the association was replicated in an independent cohort. In this cohort, only TCR beta chains were sequenced, and detectable features were limited by the absence of alpha or paired-chain data.

The cohort consisted of more than 650 healthy bone marrow donors. At the time of sampling, every cohort member was nominally healthy, though immune exposures that went unrecorded were likely present. The donor was CMV seronegative and was included in the group of 352 seronegative cohort members. Every donor gave a peripheral blood sample, and the peripheral blood mononuclear cells from that sample were used for TCR beta sequencing. Genomic DNA was extracted from the blood cell samples with the Qiagen DNeasy Blood Extraction Kit. The library was prepared using the immunoSEQ multiplex PCR assay. The multiplex PCR relied on a mix of 60 forward primers for TCR Vbeta segments and 13 reverse primers for TCR Jbeta segments. Amplification of the CDR3 region of rearranged TCR beta genes was performed with a multiplex PCR assay on genomic DNA. The amplified TCR beta libraries were sequenced on the Illumina HiSeq System as 87-base-pair reads. Per the source publication's procedure: Across the 640 or so repertoires, a later analysis counted roughly 77 million unique TCR beta chains, 9 million to 14 million of which were shared by at least two donors. A nearest-neighbor algorithm error-corrected the raw reads and collapsed the reads into unique sequences, merging closely related sequences to remove PCR and sequencing errors. CDR3 sequences were aligned to IMGT reference sequences to assign V, D and J gene segments. For a sequence to be retained, at least a six-nucleotide match to both a V gene segment and a J gene segment was required. A rearrangement was called productive if the CDR3 had no stop codons and remained in frame with V and J, and every other rearrangement was called non-productive. CDR3 was defined by IMGT convention, running from the second conserved V-encoded cysteine to the conserved J-encoded phenylalanine. The earlier analysis of 587 of the donors excluded any sequence lacking an unambiguous match to a single V gene segment. An earlier analysis of 550 to 650 of the donors classified V segments as functional when productive rearrangements were above 56.7% and as segregating when the standard deviation between donors was above 5%. To diagnose cytomegalovirus status from the catalog of TCR beta chain sequences, a statistical classification framework was built. In a later analysis, V and J genes were assigned by comparing TCR nucleotide sequences against IMGT/GENE-DB human TR gene sequences. The TCRdist pipeline was used in a later analysis to assign CDR3 sequences and most-parsimonious VDJ recombination scenarios. A later analysis defined each TCR beta chain by its CDR3 amino acid sequence plus V-gene family, and excluded reads lacking a unique V-gene family. To address suspected cross-contamination and a sequencing artifact, a later analysis removed several hundred highly shared, low-generation-probability nucleotide sequences. In a later analysis, a clonal expansion index for each public chain was calculated from normalized within-repertoire ranks of inferred template counts. Generation probabilities in a later analysis came from a VDJ recombination model fitted to out-of-frame rearrangements, and those results were checked against IGoR. In a later analysis, TCR-TCR, TCR-HLA and TCR-CMV co-occurrence was scored with hypergeometric tests, and a repertoire-size bias correction was applied to TCR pairs. False discovery rates were estimated in a later analysis by permuting HLA or CMV assignments 20 times. A later analysis grouped co-occurring TCRs with DBSCAN, adding TCRdist sequence similarity when clustering within HLA-allele-positive subsets. For co-occurrence clustering, repertoires with fewer than 30,000 or more than 120,000 public chains were excluded, along with four or five repertoires with anomalous nucleotide sharing. Imported from immuneACCESS, the table was reduced by TCRdb to in-frame sequences with V and J called. These copies leave out some clones; in studies compared against another copy, an unresolved V gene accounts for under half, and the cause of the remainder is not known. That table gives V, J and clone size, and the DNA gave D and trimming. Across this sample there are about 160,000 clones, with about 75% seen only once. The ten largest clones capture roughly 2% of the sample.

This clone was seen only a few times. The target of this receptor is not known. Base qualities were left out, and no much larger clone turns up one base away. Sequences SGHAT (CDR1) and FQNNGV (CDR2) are obtained from the germline V gene. The CDR3 runs 15 amino acids, cysteine and phenylalanine included. Only the CDR3 region is kept as DNA, spanning 45 bases read in frame from base 1. For this chain, trimming is 1 base at the V end and 8 bases at the J end, and the number of junction bases without a gene match is 10. The sequence joins TRBV11-2 to TRBJ1-2, and TRBD1 matches 7 of the central bases. Sequenced: PBMCs. This sequence originates from a female donor in good health and CMV-seronegative. In nucleotide form, the sequence is TGTGCCAGCAGCTTAGGATGGACAGGCCCGGGGGGCTACACCTTC. This encodes CASSLGWTGPGGYTF. When the CDR3 is completed using the reference TRBV11-2 and TRBJ1-2 genes on either side, the full variable domain is EAGVAQSPRYKIIEKRQSVAFWCNPISGHATLYWYQQILGQGPKLLIQFQNNGVVDDSQLPKDRFSAERLKGVDSTLKIQPAKLEDSAVYLCASSLGWTGPGGYTFGSGTRLTVV.